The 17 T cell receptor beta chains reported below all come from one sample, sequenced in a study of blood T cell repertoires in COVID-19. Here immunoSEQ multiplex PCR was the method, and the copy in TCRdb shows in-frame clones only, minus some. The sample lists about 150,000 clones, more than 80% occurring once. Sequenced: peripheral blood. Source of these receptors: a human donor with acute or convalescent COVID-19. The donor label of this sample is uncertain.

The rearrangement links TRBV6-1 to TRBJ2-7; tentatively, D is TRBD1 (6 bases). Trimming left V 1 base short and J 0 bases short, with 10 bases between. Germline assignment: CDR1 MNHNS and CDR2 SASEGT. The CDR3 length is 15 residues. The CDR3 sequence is CASSEVGASSYEQYV. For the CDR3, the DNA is TGTGCCAGCAGTGAAGTGGGGGCTTCCTCCTACGAGCAGTACGTC.

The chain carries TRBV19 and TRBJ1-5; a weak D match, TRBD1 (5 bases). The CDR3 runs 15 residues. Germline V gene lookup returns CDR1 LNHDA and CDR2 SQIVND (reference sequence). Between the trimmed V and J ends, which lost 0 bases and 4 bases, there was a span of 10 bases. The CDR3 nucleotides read TGTGCCAGTAGTATAGATCGGACAAGGAATCAGCCCCAGCATTTT. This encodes CASSIDRTRNQPQHF.

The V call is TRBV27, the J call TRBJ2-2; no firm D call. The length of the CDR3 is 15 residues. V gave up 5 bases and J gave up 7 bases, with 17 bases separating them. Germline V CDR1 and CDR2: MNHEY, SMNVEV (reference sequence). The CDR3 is CASSRSPPPGGELFF. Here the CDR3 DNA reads TGTGCCAGCAGTAGATCACCTCCCCCAGGCGGGGAGCTGTTTTTT.

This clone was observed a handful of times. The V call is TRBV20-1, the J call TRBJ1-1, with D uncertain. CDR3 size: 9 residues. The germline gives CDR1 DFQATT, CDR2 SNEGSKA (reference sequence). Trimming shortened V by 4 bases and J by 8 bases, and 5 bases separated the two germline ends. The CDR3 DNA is TGCAGTGCTATTCCGGAAGCTTTCTTT. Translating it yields CSAIPEAFF.

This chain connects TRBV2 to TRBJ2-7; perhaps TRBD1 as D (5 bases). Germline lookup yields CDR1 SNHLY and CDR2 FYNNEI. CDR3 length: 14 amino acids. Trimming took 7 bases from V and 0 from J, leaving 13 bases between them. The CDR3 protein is CASIRQSSSYEQYV. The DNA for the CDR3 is TGTGCCAGCATCAGACAGTCGAGCTCCTACGAGCAGTACGTC.

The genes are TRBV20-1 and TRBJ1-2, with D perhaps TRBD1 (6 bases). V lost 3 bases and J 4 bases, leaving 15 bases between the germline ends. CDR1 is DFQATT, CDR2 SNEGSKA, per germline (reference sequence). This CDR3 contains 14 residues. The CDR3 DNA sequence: TGCAGTGCTAGTCTCAGGGGCAGCAGCTATGGCTACACCTTC. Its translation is CSASLRGSSYGYTF.

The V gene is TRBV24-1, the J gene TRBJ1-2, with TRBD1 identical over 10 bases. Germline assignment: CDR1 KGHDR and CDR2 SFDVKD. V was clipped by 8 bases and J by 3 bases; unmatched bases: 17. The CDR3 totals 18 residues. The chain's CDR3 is CATTPGMTGGAEDYGYTF. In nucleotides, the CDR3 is TGTGCCACCACCCCCGGGATGACAGGGGGCGCCGAGGACTATGGCTACACCTTC.

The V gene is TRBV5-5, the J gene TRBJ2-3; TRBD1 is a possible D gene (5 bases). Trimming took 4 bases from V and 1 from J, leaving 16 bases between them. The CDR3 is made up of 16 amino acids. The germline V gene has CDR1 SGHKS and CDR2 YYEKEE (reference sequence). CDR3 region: CASSPGVGEGTDTQYF. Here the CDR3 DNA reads TGTGCCAGCAGCCCCGGAGTAGGGGAAGGCACAGATACGCAGTATTTT.

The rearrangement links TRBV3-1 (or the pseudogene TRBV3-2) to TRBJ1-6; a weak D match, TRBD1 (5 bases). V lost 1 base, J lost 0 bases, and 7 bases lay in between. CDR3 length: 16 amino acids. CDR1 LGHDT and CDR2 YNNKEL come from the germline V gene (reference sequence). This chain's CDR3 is CASSQAGSSYNSPLHF. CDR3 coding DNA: TGTGCCAGCAGCCAAGCAGGGTCCTCCTATAATTCACCCCTCCACTTT.

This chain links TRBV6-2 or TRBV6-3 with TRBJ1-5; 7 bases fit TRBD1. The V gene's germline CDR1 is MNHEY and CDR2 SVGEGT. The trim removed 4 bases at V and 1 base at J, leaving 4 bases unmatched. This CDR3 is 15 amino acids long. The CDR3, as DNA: TGTGCCAGCAGTTGGACAGGAGGGAGCAATCAGCCCCAGCATTTT. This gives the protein CASSWTGGSNQPQHF.

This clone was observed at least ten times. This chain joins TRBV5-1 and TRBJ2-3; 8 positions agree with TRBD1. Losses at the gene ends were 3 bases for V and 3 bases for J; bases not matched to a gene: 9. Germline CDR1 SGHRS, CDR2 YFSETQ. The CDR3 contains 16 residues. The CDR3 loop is CASSSGRGRGTDTQYF. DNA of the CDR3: TGCGCCAGCAGCTCAGGCAGGGGGCGAGGAACAGATACGCAGTATTTT.

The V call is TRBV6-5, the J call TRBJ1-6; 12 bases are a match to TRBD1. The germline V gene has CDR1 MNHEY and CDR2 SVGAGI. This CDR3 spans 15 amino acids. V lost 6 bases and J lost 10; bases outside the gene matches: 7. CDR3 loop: CASSGTGGAESPLHF. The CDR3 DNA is TGTGCCAGCAGCGGGACAGGGGGCGCCGAGTCACCCCTCCACTTT.

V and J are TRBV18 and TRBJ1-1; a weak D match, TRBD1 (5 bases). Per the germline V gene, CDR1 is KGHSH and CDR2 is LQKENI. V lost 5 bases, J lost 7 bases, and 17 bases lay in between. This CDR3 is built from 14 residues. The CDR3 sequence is CASSIEDWRGEAFF. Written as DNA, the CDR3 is TGTGCCAGCTCAATTGAGGATTGGAGGGGTGAAGCTTTCTTT.

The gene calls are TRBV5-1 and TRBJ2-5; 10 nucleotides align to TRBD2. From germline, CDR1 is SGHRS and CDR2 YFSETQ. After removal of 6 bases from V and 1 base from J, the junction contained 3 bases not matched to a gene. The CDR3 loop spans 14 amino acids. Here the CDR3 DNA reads TGCGCCAGCAAATCTAGCGGGGGCCAAGAGACCCAGTACTTC. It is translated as CASKSSGGQETQYF.

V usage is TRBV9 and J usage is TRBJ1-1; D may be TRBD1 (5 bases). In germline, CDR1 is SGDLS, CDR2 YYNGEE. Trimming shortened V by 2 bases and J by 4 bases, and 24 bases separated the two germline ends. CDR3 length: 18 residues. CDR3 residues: CASSVGQAPGLGATEAFF. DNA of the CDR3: TGTGCCAGCAGCGTTGGGCAAGCCCCGGGCCTTGGGGCCACTGAAGCTTTCTTT.

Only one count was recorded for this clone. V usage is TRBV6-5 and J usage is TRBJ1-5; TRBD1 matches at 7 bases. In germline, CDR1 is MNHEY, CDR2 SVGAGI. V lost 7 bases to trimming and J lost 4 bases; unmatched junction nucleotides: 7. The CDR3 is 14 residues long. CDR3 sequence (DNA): TGTGCCAGCAATCCGGGACAGTATAATCAGCCCCAGCATTTT. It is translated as CASNPGQYNQPQHF.

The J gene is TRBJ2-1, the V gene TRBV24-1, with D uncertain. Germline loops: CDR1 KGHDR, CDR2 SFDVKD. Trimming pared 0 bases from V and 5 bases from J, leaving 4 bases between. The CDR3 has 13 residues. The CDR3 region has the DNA TGTGCCACCAGTGATTTGTACAACAATGAGCAGTTCTTC. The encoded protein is CATSDLYNNEQFF.